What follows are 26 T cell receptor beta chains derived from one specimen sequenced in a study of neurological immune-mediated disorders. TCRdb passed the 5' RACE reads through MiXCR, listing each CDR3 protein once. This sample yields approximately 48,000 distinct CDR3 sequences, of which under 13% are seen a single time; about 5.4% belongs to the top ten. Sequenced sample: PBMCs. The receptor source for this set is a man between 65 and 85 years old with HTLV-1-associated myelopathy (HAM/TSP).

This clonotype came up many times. CDR3 loop: CSVDRVRGETQYF. CDR3 nucleotides: TGCAGCGTTGACAGGGTCCGTGGAGAGACCCAGTACTTC. V and J are TRBV29-1 and TRBJ2-5; a weak D match, TRBD1 (5 bases). Germline V lookup: CDR1 SQVTM, CDR2 ANQGSEA. This CDR3 comprises 13 residues. Trimming removed 3 bases at V and 4 bases at J, with 12 bases between.

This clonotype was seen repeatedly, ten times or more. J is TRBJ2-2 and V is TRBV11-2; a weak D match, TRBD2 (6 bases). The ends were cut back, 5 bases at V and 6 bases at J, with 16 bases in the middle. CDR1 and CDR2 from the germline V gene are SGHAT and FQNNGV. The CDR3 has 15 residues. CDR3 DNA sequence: TGTGCCAGCAGCATAGCGTTAGCGGTACCCGGGGAGCTGTTTTTT. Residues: CASSIALAVPGELFF.

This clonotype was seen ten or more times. This chain's CDR3 is CASSYLRDYGYTF. In nucleotides, the CDR3 is TGTGCCAGCAGTTACCTTAGGGACTATGGCTACACCTTC. The V call is TRBV28, the J call TRBJ1-2; D uncertain. Trimming cost V 4 bases and J 3 bases, with 9 bases left between them. Germline V gives CDR1 MDHEN, CDR2 SYDVKM. The CDR3 totals 13 residues.

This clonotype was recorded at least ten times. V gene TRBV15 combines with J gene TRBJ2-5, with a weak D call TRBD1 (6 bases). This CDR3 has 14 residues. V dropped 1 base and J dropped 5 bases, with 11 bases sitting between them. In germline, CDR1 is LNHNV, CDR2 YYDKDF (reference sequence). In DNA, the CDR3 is TGTGCCACCAGCAGAGCAGGGGCCCGGGAGACCCAGTACTTC. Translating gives CATSRAGARETQYF.

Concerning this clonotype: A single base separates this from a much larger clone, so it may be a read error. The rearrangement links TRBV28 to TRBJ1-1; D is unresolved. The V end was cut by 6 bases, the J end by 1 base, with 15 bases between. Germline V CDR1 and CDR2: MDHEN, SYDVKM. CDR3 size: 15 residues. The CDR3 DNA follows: TGTGCCAGCAGAGAGGCGAGGCAAGGGAACACTGAAGCTTTCTTT. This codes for CASREARQGNTEAFF. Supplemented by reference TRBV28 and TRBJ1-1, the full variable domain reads DVKVTQSSRYLVKRTGEKVFLECVQDMDHENMFWYRQDPGLGLRLIYFSYDVKMKEKGDIPEGYSVSREKKERFSLILESASTNQTSMYLCASREARQGNTEAFFGQGTRLTVV.

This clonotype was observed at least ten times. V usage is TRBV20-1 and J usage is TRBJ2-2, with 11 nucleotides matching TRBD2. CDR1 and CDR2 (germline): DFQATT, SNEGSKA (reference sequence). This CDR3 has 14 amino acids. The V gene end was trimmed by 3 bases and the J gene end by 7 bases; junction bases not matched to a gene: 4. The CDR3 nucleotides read TGCAGTGCTAGTTCGGGACTAGCGGACGGGGAGCTGTTTTTT. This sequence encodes CSASSGLADGELFF.

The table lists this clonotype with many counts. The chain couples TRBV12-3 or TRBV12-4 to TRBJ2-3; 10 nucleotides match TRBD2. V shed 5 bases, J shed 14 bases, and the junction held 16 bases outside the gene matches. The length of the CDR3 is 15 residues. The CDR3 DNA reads TGTGCCAGCAGTCCGACCAGCTCAATACTAGCGGGACCGTATTTT. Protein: CASSPTSSILAGPYF.

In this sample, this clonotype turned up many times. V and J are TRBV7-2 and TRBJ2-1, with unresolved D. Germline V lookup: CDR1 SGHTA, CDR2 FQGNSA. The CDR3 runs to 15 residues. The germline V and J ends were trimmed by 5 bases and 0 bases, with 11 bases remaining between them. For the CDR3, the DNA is TGTGCCAGCAGCCTCAGTCCTAGCTCCTACAATGAGCAGTTCTTC. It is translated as CASSLSPSSYNEQFF. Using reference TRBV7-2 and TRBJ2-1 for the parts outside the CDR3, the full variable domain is GAGVSQSPSNKVTEKGKDVELRCDPISGHTALYWYRQSLGQGLEFLIYFQGNSAPDKSGLPSDRFSAERTGGSVSTLTIQRTQQEDSAVYLCASSLSPSSYNEQFFGPGTRLTVL.

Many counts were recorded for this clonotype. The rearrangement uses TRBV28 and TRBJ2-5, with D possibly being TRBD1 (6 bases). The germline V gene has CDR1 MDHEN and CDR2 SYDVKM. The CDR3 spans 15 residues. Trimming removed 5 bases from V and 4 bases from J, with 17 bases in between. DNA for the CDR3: TGTGCCAGCAGTCTCGGGACAACCCGGGCAGAGACCCAGTACTTC. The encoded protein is CASSLGTTRAETQYF.

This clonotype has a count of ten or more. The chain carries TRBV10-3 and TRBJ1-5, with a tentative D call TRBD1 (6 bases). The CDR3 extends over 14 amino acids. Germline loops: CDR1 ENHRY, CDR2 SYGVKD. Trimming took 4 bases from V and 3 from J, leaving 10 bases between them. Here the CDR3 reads CAISVGQYNQPQHF. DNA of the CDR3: TGTGCCATCAGTGTAGGACAGTACAATCAGCCCCAGCATTTT.

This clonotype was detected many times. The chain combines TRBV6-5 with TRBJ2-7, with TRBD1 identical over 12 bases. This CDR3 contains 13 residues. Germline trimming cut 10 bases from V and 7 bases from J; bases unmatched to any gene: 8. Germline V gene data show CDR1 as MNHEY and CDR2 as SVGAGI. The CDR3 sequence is CATWGQGAGEQYF. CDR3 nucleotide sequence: TGTGCCACCTGGGGACAGGGGGCGGGTGAGCAGTACTTC.

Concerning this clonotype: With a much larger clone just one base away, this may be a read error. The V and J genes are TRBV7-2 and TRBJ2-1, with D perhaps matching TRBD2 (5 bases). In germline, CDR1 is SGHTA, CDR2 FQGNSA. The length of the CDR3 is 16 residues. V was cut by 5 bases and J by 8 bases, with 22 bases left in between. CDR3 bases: TGTGCCAGCAGCAACGCCCAGGCCCTAGCTACCGATGAGCAGTTCTTC. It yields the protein CASSNAQALATDEQFF.

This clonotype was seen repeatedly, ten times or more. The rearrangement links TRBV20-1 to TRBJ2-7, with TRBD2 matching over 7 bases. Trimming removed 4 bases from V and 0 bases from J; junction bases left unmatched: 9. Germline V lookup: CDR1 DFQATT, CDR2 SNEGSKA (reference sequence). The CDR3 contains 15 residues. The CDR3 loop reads CSATKIGGTSYEQYF. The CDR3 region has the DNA TGCAGTGCTACTAAGATCGGGGGGACCTCCTACGAGCAGTACTTC.

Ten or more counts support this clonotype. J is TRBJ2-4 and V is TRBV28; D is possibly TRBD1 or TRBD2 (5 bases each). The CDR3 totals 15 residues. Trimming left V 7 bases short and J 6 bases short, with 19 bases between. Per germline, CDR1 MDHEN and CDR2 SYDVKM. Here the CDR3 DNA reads TGTGCCAGCACCGGGACCGACATCAATGGAAACATTCAGTACTTC. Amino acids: CASTGTDINGNIQYF.

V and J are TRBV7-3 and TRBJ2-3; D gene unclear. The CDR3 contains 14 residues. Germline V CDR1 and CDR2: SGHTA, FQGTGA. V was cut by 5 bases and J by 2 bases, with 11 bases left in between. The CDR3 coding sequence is TGTGCCAGCAGCCCCGGCCGGTACACAGATACGCAGTATTTT. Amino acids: CASSPGRYTDTQYF.

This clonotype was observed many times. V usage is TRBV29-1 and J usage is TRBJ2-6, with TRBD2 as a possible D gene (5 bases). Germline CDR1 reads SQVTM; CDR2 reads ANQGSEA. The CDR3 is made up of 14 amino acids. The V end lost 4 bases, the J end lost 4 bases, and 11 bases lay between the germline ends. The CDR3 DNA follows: TGCAGCGTTGTTGAGGGAGAGGGGGCCAACGTCCTGACTTTC. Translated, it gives CSVVEGEGANVLTF.

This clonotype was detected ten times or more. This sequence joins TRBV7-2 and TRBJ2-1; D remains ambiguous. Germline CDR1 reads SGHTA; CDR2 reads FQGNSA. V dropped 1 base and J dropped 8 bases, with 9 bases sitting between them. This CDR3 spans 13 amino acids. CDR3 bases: TGTGCCAGCAGCTTAGGCCTGGGCTATGAGCAGTTCTTC. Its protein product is CASSLGLGYEQFF.

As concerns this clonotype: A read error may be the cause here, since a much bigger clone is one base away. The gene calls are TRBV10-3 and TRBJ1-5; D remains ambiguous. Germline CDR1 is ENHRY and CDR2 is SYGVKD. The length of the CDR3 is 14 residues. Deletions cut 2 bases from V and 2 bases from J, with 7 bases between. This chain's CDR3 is CAISEAVGNQPQHF. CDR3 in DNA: TGTGCCATCAGTGAGGCGGTAGGCAATCAGCCCCAGCATTTT.

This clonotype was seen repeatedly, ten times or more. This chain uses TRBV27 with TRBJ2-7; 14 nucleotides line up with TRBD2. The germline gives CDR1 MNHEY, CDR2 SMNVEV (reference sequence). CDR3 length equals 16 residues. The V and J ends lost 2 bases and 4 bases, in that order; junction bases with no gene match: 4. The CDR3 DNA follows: TGTGCCAGCAGTTTACCGGGACTAGCGGGAGTGTACGAGCAGTACTTC. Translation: CASSLPGLAGVYEQYF.

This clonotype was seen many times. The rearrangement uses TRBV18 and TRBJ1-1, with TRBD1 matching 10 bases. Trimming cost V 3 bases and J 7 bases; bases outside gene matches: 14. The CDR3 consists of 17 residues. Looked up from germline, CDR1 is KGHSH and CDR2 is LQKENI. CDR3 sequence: CASSPPDRGRRGVEAFF. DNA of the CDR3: TGTGCCAGCTCACCGCCTGACAGGGGGCGAAGGGGGGTTGAAGCTTTCTTT. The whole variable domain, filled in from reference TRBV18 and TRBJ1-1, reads NAGVMQNPRHLVRRRGQEARLRCSPMKGHSHVYWYRQLPEEGLKFMVYLQKENIIDESGMPKERFSAEFPKEGPSILRIQQVVRGDSAAYFCASSPPDRGRRGVEAFFGQGTRLTVV.

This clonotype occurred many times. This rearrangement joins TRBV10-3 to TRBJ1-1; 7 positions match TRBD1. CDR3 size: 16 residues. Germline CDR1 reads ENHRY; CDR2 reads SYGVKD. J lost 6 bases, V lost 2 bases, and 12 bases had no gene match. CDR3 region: CAISEPGQYNDAEAFF. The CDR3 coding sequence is TGTGCCATCAGTGAGCCGGGACAGTACAACGACGCTGAAGCTTTCTTT.

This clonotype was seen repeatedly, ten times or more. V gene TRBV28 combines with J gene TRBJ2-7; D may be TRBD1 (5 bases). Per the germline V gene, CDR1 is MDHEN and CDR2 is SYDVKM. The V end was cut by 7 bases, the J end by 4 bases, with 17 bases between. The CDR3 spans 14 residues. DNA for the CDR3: TGTGCCAGCAACAATAGGGGAACCTCTTACGAGCAGTACTTC. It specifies CASNNRGTSYEQYF. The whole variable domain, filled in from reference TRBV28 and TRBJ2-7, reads DVKVTQSSRYLVKRTGEKVFLECVQDMDHENMFWYRQDPGLGLRLIYFSYDVKMKEKGDIPEGYSVSREKKERFSLILESASTNQTSMYLCASNNRGTSYEQYFGPGTRLTVT.

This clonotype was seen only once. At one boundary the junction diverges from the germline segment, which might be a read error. The CDR3 coding sequence is TGTGCCAGCAGTCTGGGGAGAAGTCGCAGGGAGCTGTATTTT. It specifies CASSLGRSRRELYF. The chain carries TRBV2 and TRBJ2-2, with D possibly being TRBD1 or TRBD2 (5 bases each). This CDR3 is 14 amino acids long. Germline loops: CDR1 SNHLY, CDR2 FYNNEI. Complete variable domain (other parts from reference TRBV2 and TRBJ2-2): EPEVTQTPSHQVTQMGQEVILRCVPISNHLYFYWYRQILGQKVEFLVSFYNNEISEKSEIFDDQFSVERPDGSNFTLKIRSTKLEDSAMYFCASSLGRSRRELYFGEGSRLTVL.

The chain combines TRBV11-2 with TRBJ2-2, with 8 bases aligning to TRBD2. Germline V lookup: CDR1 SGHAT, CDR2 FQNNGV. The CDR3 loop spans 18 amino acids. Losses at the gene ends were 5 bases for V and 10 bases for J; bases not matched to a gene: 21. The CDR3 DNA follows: TGTGCCAGCAGCCGATGTCCGCCTTATGACGGGACTAGTGAGGAGCTGTTTTTT. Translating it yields CASSRCPPYDGTSEELFF.

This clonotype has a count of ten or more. CDR3 loop: CASSPNSGGSGNTIYF. The CDR3, as DNA: TGTGCCAGCAGTCCAAATAGCGGAGGCTCTGGAAACACCATATATTTT. V usage is TRBV7-6 and J usage is TRBJ1-3; D gene uncertain. The V gene's germline CDR1 is SGHVS and CDR2 FNYEAQ. Trimming took 6 bases from V and 0 from J, leaving 15 bases between them. This CDR3 spans 16 amino acids.

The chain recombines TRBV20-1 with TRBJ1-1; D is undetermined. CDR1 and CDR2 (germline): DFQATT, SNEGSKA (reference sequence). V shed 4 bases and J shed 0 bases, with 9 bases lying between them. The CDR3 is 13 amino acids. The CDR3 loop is CSAITGMNTEAFF. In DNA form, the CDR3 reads TGCAGTGCTATCACGGGGATGAACACTGAAGCTTTCTTT.